This TCR beta chain is from a study of shared clonotypes between healthy human individuals. Findings of the study overall: In a handful of donors, about 5% of naive CD4 clonotypes appeared in common. A generally larger estimated richness was seen in naive subsets than in memory subsets.

Naivety among CD8 cells was defined by CD45RO negativity and positive CCR7 selection, thereby excluding terminally differentiated effector memory CD45RA+ cells. V was trimmed by 5 bases and J by 8 bases, leaving 25 bases between them. The CDR3 is 16 residues long. CDR1 and CDR2 from the germline V gene are SGDLS and YYNGEE. Note on this clone: Its antigen is not identified.

Only in-frame clones appear in the TCRdb table, and some are missing; sequencing was by immunoSEQ multiplex PCR. The sample includes roughly 2,000,000 clones, about 95% of them seen just once. The TCR sequence derives from a man aged 18 to 30 in good health. The sample consisted of naive CD8+ T cells sorted from blood. The J gene is TRBJ1-2, the V gene TRBV9; unclear D gene. CDR3 nucleotides: TGTGCCAGCAGTTCTAAAGCCGGGCCGCCGGGCTGGGGCTACACCTTC. Amino acid sequence: CASSSKAGPPGWGYTF.